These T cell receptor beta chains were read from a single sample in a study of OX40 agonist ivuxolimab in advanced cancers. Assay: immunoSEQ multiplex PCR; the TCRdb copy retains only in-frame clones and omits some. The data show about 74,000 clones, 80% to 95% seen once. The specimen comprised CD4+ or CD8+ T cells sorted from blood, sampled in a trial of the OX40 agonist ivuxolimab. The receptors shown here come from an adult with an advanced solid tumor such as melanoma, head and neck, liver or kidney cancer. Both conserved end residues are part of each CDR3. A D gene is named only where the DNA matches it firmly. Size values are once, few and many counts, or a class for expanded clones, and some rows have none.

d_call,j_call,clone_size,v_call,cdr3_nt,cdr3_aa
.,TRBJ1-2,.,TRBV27,TGTGCCAGCAGTTTAACGGGGCTAGACTATGGCTACACCTTC,CASSLTGLDYGYTF
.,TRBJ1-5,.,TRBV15,TGTGCCACGGAAGAGGGACCACTAAGCGCTCAGCCCCAGCATTTT,CATEEGPLSAQPQHF
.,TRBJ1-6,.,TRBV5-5,TGTGCCAGCAGCGGCAAACCTTGGGTCAGCTCGGGGAATTCACCCCTCCACTTT,CASSGKPWVSSGNSPLHF
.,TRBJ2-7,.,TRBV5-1,TGCGCCAGCAGCTTGGAAGGTAATCCCTACGAGCAGTACTTC,CASSLEGNPYEQYF
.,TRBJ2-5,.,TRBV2,TGTGCCAGCAGTGAAGCGTCGGGACTTGGGGAGACCCAGTACTTC,CASSEASGLGETQYF
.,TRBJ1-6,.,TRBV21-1,TGTGCCAGCAGCAAAGCTCAGGGTATACATTCACCCCTCCACTTT,CASSKAQGIHSPLHF
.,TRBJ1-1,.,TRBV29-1,TGCAGCGTAGAACAGGGACCCACCACTGAAGCTTTCTTT,CSVEQGPTTEAFF
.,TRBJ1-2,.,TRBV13,TGTGCCAGCAGCCCAAGGGGCACTAACTATGGCTACACCTTC,CASSPRGTNYGYTF
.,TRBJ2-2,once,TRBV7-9,TGTGCCAGCAGCTTTCGACAGCACGGGGAGCTGTTTTTT,CASSFRQHGELFF
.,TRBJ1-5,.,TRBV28,TGTGCCAGCAGTATTCGGACAGCTTATCAGCCCCAGCATTTT,CASSIRTAYQPQHF
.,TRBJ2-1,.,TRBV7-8,TGTGCCAGCAGCTACGGGAGCTCCTACAATGAGCAGTTCTTC,CASSYGSSYNEQFF
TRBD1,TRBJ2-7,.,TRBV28,TGTGCCAGCAGTTTAAGAGGGGACAGGTACGAGCAGTACTTC,CASSLRGDRYEQYF
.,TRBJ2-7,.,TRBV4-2,TGTGCCAGCAGCCAAGCGACTAGCTACGAGCAGTACTTC,CASSQATSYEQYF
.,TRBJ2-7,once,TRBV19,TGTGCCACCTCAGGTGGGGTCAAAAGATACGAGCAGTACTTC,CATSGGVKRYEQYF
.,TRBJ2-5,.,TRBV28,TGTGCCAGCAGTTTAAGTCAATCAGGACAACTTCTGGTGAGGGAGACCCAGTACTTC,CASSLSQSGQLLVRETQYF
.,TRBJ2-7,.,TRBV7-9,TGTGCCAGCAGCTTCAAGAATAACGAGCAGTACTTC,CASSFKNNEQYF
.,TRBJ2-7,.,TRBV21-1,TGTGCCAGCAGCAGGGACAGTAGCGGGGAGCAGTACTTC,CASSRDSSGEQYF
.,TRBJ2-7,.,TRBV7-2,TGTGCCAGCAGCCATCAGGGCCCTGCCTACGAGCAGTACTTC,CASSHQGPAYEQYF
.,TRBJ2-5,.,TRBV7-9,TGTGCCAGCAGCCCAACGGTACAGACAGCGGAGACCCAGTACTTC,CASSPTVQTAETQYF
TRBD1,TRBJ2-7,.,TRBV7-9,TGTGCCAGCAGCTTGATAACAGGGGGATCCTACGAGCAGTACTTC,CASSLITGGSYEQYF
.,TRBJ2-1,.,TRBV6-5,TGTGCCAGCAGTTACGGCAGCAATGAGCAGTTCTTC,CASSYGSNEQFF
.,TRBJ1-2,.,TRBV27,TGTGCCAGCAGCCGTCAGGGCCCCTACTCTAACTATGGCTACACCTTC,CASSRQGPYSNYGYTF
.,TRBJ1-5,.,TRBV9,TGTGCCAGCAGCGTAGGGGGGGCTAAGGGGCAGCCCCAGCATTTT,CASSVGGAKGQPQHF
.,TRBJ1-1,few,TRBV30,TGTGCCTGGAGGGCGACAGCAAGGAACACTGAAGCTTTCTTT,CAWRATARNTEAFF
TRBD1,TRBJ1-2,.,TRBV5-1,TGCGCCAGCAGACTGGATATTTTCAGGACAGGGACTAACTATGGCTACACCTTC,CASRLDIFRTGTNYGYTF
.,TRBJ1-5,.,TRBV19,TGTGCCAGTAGTATCGGATCGGGCGCGGCAGGGCCCCAGCATTTT,CASSIGSGAAGPQHF
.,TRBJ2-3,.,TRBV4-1,TGCGCCAGCAGCCAAGATAGACAGCTAGACACAGATACGCAGTATTTT,CASSQDRQLDTDTQYF
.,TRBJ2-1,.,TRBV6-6,TGTGCCAGCAGTTACCGGGGGCCTAGTTACAATGAGCAGTTCTTC,CASSYRGPSYNEQFF
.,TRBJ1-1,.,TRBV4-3,TGCGCCAGCAGCCAAGATCGTGCAGGTTGGGGTAACACTGAAGCTTTCTTT,CASSQDRAGWGNTEAFF
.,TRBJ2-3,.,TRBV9,TGTGCCAGCAGCTCGGCTTCTAGCACAGATACGCAGTATTTT,CASSSASSTDTQYF
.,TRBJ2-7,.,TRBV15,TGTGCCACCAGCAGAGATTCCTACGAGCAGTACTTC,CATSRDSYEQYF
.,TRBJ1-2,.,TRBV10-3,TGTGCCATCAGTGAGGGAATAGACACTTCTAACTATGGCTACACCTTC,CAISEGIDTSNYGYTF